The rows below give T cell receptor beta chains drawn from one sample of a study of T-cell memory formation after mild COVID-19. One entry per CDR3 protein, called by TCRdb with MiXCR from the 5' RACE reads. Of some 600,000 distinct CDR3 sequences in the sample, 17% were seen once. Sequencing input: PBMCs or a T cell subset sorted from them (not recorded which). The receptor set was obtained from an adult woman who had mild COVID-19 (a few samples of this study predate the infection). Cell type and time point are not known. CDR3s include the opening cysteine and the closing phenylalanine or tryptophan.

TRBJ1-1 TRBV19 CASGTGGAFF
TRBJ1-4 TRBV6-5 CASSDGDGGKEKLFF
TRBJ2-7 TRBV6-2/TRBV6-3 CASTPTDRGTYEQYF
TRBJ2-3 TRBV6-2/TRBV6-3 CASSRDDGTDTQYF
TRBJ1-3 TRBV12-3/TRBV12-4 CASSPPRDRGGNTIYF
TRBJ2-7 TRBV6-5 CASGSGRGYEQYF
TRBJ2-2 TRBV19 CASRRLAGAAGELFF
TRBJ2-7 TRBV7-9 CASSSLQGAYEQYF
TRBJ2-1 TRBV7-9 CAGTSGGYNEQFF
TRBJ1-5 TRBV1 CTSITLWPGMNQPQHF
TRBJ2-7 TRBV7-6 CASSLATGVSYEQYF
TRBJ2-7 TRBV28 CASSFTSGTAYEQYF
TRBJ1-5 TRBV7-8 CASGSGTGGGQPQHF
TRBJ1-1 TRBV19 CASRSPGRAEAFF
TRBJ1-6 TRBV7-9 CASSLGLQAVQSSYNSPLHF
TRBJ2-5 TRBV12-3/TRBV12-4 CASSSQNWRTQYF
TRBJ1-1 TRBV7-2 CASTQPKALNTEAFF